These T cell receptor beta chains were read from a single sample in a study of T cell repertoires in cytomegalovirus infection. Their antigens are not known. TCRdb passed the reads through MiXCR, listing each CDR3 protein once. The data contain hundreds of thousands of distinct CDR3 sequences, 40% to 50% of them singletons. The material sequenced was cultured PBMCs, taken from culture after CMV antigen stimulation. The receptor set was obtained from a human donor in good health (CMV status not recorded). Some clones in this sample may be carry-over from other donors' samples. The CDR3 runs from the conserved cysteine through the conserved F or W. Fields, in order: CDR3 DNA, CDR3 protein, D gene, CDR3 length, clone size, J gene, V gene. D genes are given only for firm matches. Only part of the rows carry a size: once, few, many, or a class if the clone is expanded.

DNA: TGCGCCAGCAGTCAATTCCGGGGACTTCAGAGCCAAGAGACCCAGTACTTC
CDR3: CASSQFRGLQSQETQYF
D: -
length: 17
size: -
J: TRBJ2-5
V: TRBV23-1

DNA: TGTGCCAGCAGTGACCCCAGCACTGAAGCTTTCTTT
CDR3: CASSDPSTEAFF
D: -
length: 12
size: -
J: TRBJ1-1
V: TRBV6-1

DNA: TGCGCCAGCAGCCAAACTGACAGGAAAGAGACCCAGTACTTC
CDR3: CASSQTDRKETQYF
D: -
length: 14
size: -
J: TRBJ2-5
V: TRBV4-1

DNA: TGTGCCAGTAGGACAGGGGGCTACGAGCAGTACTTC
CDR3: CASRTGGYEQYF
D: TRBD1
length: 12
size: once
J: TRBJ2-7
V: TRBV6-2/TRBV6-3

DNA: TGTGCCAGCAGCGACAGGTATTCACCCCTCCACTTT
CDR3: CASSDRYSPLHF
D: -
length: 12
size: -
J: TRBJ1-6
V: TRBV7-6

DNA: TGCAGTGGGCGAGGACAACGATTTAGCAATCAGCCCCAGCATTTT
CDR3: CSGRGQRFSNQPQHF
D: -
length: 15
size: few
J: TRBJ1-5
V: TRBV29-1

DNA: TGTGCCAGCTCCCGCTGGGGGGCCAGGGACACTGAAGCTTTCTTT
CDR3: CASSRWGARDTEAFF
D: -
length: 15
size: -
J: TRBJ1-1
V: TRBV2

DNA: TGCGCCAGCAGTCCCGCTCGAGCTGGAAACACCATATATTTT
CDR3: CASSPARAGNTIYF
D: -
length: 14
size: -
J: TRBJ1-3
V: TRBV10-1

DNA: TGTGCCAGTAGCCCTGGACTAGCGGGAGCGGATGAGCAGTTCTTC
CDR3: CASSPGLAGADEQFF
D: TRBD2
length: 15
size: -
J: TRBJ2-1
V: TRBV19

DNA: TGTGCCAGCAGCCGGGGACTAGCGGACAATGAGCAGTTCTTC
CDR3: CASSRGLADNEQFF
D: TRBD2
length: 14
size: -
J: TRBJ2-1
V: TRBV6-5

DNA: TGTGCCAGCAGCCAATGGACTAGCGGGGGGGAGAACGGGGAGCTGTTTTTT
CDR3: CASSQWTSGGENGELFF
D: TRBD2
length: 17
size: -
J: TRBJ2-2
V: TRBV4-2

DNA: TGTGCCAGCAGTTTTCCTAGCGGGAGGGCCGACACCGGGGAGCTGTTTTTT
CDR3: CASSFPSGRADTGELFF
D: TRBD2
length: 17
size: -
J: TRBJ2-2
V: TRBV6-2/TRBV6-3

DNA: TGTGCCAGCAGGAGGACGTACTCCTACGAGCAGTACTTC
CDR3: CASRRTYSYEQYF
D: -
length: 13
size: -
J: TRBJ2-7
V: TRBV27

DNA: TGTGCCACCAGCAAGGGGATAGGGGGGGGGCTTGATACGCAGTATTTT
CDR3: CATSKGIGGGLDTQYF
D: -
length: 16
size: -
J: TRBJ2-3
V: TRBV15

DNA: TGTGCCAGCAGTTTAGGGCAAGGGCAGTTAAGTGGCTACACCTTC
CDR3: CASSLGQGQLSGYTF
D: -
length: 15
size: -
J: TRBJ1-2
V: TRBV12-3/TRBV12-4

DNA: TGTGCCAGCAGTCCGGATGGGGAAGCCTTGTTCTTC
CDR3: CASSPDGEALFF
D: -
length: 12
size: -
J: TRBJ2-1
V: TRBV6-1

DNA: TGTGCCAGCAGTTACCTGAACGAAGGAGCTTTCTTT
CDR3: CASSYLNEGAFF
D: -
length: 12
size: -
J: TRBJ1-1
V: TRBV6-2/TRBV6-3

DNA: TGCAGTGCTTTCCTAGCGGGGGTCACCTACAATGAGCAGTTCTTC
CDR3: CSAFLAGVTYNEQFF
D: TRBD2
length: 15
size: few
J: TRBJ2-1
V: TRBV20-1

DNA: TGTGCCAGCAGCTTCTCCCAGCCCTACCTGCTTGGAAACACCATATATTTT
CDR3: CASSFSQPYLLGNTIYF
D: -
length: 17
size: -
J: TRBJ1-3
V: TRBV7-9

DNA: TGTGCCAGCAGCTTTCCCCTCCGGGGTATCTCAGATACGCAGTATTTT
CDR3: CASSFPLRGISDTQYF
D: -
length: 16
size: few
J: TRBJ2-3
V: TRBV7-2

DNA: TGCAGTGCTGGACGGACTAGCGGGGGTTACAATGAGCAGTTCTTC
CDR3: CSAGRTSGGYNEQFF
D: TRBD2
length: 15
size: -
J: TRBJ2-1
V: TRBV20-1

DNA: TGTGCCAGCAGTTACGGGGATAGCGGAAACACAGATACGCAGTATTTT
CDR3: CASSYGDSGNTDTQYF
D: -
length: 16
size: -
J: TRBJ2-3
V: TRBV6-2/TRBV6-3

DNA: TGTGCCAGCAGTTTTTTGGCGTTTGGGACTGAAGCTTTCTTT
CDR3: CASSFLAFGTEAFF
D: -
length: 14
size: -
J: TRBJ1-1
V: TRBV12-3/TRBV12-4

DNA: TGTGCCAGCAGCCTCGGGGGGTCCCCCCAAGAGACCCAGTACTTC
CDR3: CASSLGGSPQETQYF
D: TRBD2
length: 15
size: -
J: TRBJ2-5
V: TRBV7-2

DNA: TGTGCCAGCAGCCGATCTTATCCAACCTACGAGCAGTACTTC
CDR3: CASSRSYPTYEQYF
D: -
length: 14
size: -
J: TRBJ2-7
V: TRBV6-5

DNA: TGTGCCAGCAGCTTAGCAGGGCGGGGGATGAACACTGAAGCTTTCTTT
CDR3: CASSLAGRGMNTEAFF
D: -
length: 16
size: few
J: TRBJ1-1
V: TRBV7-9

DNA: TGTGCCAGCAGCCAGAATCAGCCCCAGCATTTT
CDR3: CASSQNQPQHF
D: -
length: 11
size: few
J: TRBJ1-5
V: TRBV6-1

DNA: TGTGCCACCCGGCGGGCTGCAACTAATGAAAAACTGTTTTTT
CDR3: CATRRAATNEKLFF
D: -
length: 14
size: -
J: TRBJ1-4
V: TRBV27

DNA: TGTGCCACCAGTGAGACAGGCTCCTACAATGAGCAGTTCTTC
CDR3: CATSETGSYNEQFF
D: -
length: 14
size: -
J: TRBJ2-1
V: TRBV24-1

DNA: TGTGCCAGCAGTCGAAGGGGAGAGGACATTCAGTACTTC
CDR3: CASSRRGEDIQYF
D: -
length: 13
size: -
J: TRBJ2-4
V: TRBV6-6

DNA: TGTGCCAGCAGTTACAGTTGGGCAGAGCAAAACACCGGGGAGCTGTTTTTT
CDR3: CASSYSWAEQNTGELFF
D: -
length: 17
size: -
J: TRBJ2-2
V: TRBV6-6

DNA: TGTGCCAGCAGTTCGCGGAGTTTCACAGATACGCAGTATTTT
CDR3: CASSSRSFTDTQYF
D: -
length: 14
size: -
J: TRBJ2-3
V: TRBV6-5

DNA: TGTGCCAGCAGCTCCGCGGGGGGGTCCCCACGTGCGACAGATACGCAGTATTTT
CDR3: CASSSAGGSPRATDTQYF
D: TRBD2
length: 18
size: -
J: TRBJ2-3
V: TRBV7-2

DNA: TGCGCCAGCAGCCGGATTGGACTAGCGGGATCCGGGGAGCTGTTTTTT
CDR3: CASSRIGLAGSGELFF
D: TRBD2
length: 16
size: -
J: TRBJ2-2
V: TRBV4-1

DNA: TGTGCCAGCAGCACAACTGGAGCGGGGTGGTCACCCCTCCACTTT
CDR3: CASSTTGAGWSPLHF
D: -
length: 15
size: few
J: TRBJ1-6
V: TRBV6-2/TRBV6-3

DNA: TGTGCCAGTAGTATCGGAATTCGGGGACTCAATCAGCCCCAGCATTTT
CDR3: CASSIGIRGLNQPQHF
D: -
length: 16
size: few
J: TRBJ1-5
V: TRBV19

DNA: TGCGCCAGCAGCCAAGGGCCAGGGGTGAACACTGAAGCTTTCTTT
CDR3: CASSQGPGVNTEAFF
D: -
length: 15
size: few
J: TRBJ1-1
V: TRBV4-3

DNA: TGTGCCAGCTCACCATCGTCAGCCCAAGAGACCCAGTACTTC
CDR3: CASSPSSAQETQYF
D: -
length: 14
size: -
J: TRBJ2-5
V: TRBV18

DNA: TGCGCCAGCATGGAAGTGGCTAGTCGAGATACGCAGTATTTT
CDR3: CASMEVASRDTQYF
D: -
length: 14
size: -
J: TRBJ2-3
V: TRBV5-1

DNA: TGTGCCAGCAGCACCGGACTAGCGTTGGCCTACGAGCAGTACTTC
CDR3: CASSTGLALAYEQYF
D: TRBD2
length: 15
size: -
J: TRBJ2-7
V: TRBV7-9

DNA: TGTGCCAGCAGCTTAGTTGGGGGATTAAGCTCCTACAATGAGCAGTTCTTC
CDR3: CASSLVGGLSSYNEQFF
D: -
length: 17
size: few
J: TRBJ2-1
V: TRBV7-2

DNA: TGTGCCAGCAGTTACGGGCCCTTAAATTTAAATGAGCAGTTCTTC
CDR3: CASSYGPLNLNEQFF
D: -
length: 15
size: -
J: TRBJ2-1
V: TRBV6-5

DNA: TGTGCCAGCATGTCCGGGGCTAGCACAGATACGCAGTATTTT
CDR3: CASMSGASTDTQYF
D: -
length: 14
size: -
J: TRBJ2-3
V: TRBV12-3/TRBV12-4

DNA: TGTGCCAGCAGCTACAGGGTTTCACCCCTCCACTTT
CDR3: CASSYRVSPLHF
D: -
length: 12
size: few
J: TRBJ1-6
V: TRBV7-2

DNA: TGTGCTAGTGGCCTGGGACTAGCGGGATTGGAGAACACCGGGGAGCTGTTTTTT
CDR3: CASGLGLAGLENTGELFF
D: TRBD2
length: 18
size: few
J: TRBJ2-2
V: TRBV12-5

DNA: TGTGCCAGCAGCTTAGTGGCAGGGAGCACTGAAGCTTTCTTT
CDR3: CASSLVAGSTEAFF
D: -
length: 14
size: many
J: TRBJ1-1
V: TRBV7-8

DNA: TGTGCCAGCAGTTCCGGGCCCACCAATCAGCCCCAGCATTTT
CDR3: CASSSGPTNQPQHF
D: -
length: 14
size: -
J: TRBJ1-5
V: TRBV28

DNA: TGTGCCAGCAGGGCGACGGACACCGGGGAGCTGTTTTTT
CDR3: CASRATDTGELFF
D: -
length: 13
size: -
J: TRBJ2-2
V: TRBV2

DNA: TGTGCCAGCAGTTCGGGCTCCCAGCTGAAGACCCAGCAGTTCTTC
CDR3: CASSSGSQLKTQQFF
D: -
length: 15
size: -
J: TRBJ2-1
V: TRBV27

DNA: TGTGCCAGCAGCCCCAGGACAGGGCGGACCGGCTACACCTTC
CDR3: CASSPRTGRTGYTF
D: TRBD1
length: 14
size: few
J: TRBJ1-2
V: TRBV7-2

DNA: TGTGCCAGCAGTGAATCCCTGGGCCGGGATACGCAGTATTTT
CDR3: CASSESLGRDTQYF
D: -
length: 14
size: -
J: TRBJ2-3
V: TRBV25-1

DNA: TGTGCCAGCAGCGCCGGGACGGTGGATGAGCAGTTCTTC
CDR3: CASSAGTVDEQFF
D: -
length: 13
size: -
J: TRBJ2-1
V: TRBV11-3